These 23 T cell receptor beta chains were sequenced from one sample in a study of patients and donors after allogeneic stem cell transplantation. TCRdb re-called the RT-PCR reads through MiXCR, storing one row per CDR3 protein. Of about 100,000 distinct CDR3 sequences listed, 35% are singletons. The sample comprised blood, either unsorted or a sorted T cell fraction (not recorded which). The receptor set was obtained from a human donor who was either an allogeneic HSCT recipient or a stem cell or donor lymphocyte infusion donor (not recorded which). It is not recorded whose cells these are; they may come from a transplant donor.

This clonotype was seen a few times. CDR3: CSARDQDRGDNQPQHF. The CDR3 DNA reads TGCAGTGCTAGAGACCAGGACAGGGGGGACAATCAGCCCCAGCATTTT. The V call is TRBV20-1, the J call TRBJ1-5, with 10 bases fitting TRBD1. J gave up 3 bases and V 0 bases, and 5 bases lay outside the gene matches. The CDR3 consists of 16 residues. The germline gives CDR1 DFQATT, CDR2 SNEGSKA (reference sequence).

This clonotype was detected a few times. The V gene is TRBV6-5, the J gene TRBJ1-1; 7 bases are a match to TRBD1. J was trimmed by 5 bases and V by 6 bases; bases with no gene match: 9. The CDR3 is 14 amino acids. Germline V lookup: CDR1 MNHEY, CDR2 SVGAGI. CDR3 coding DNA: TGTGCCAGCAGACCCGGGACAGTAAAGACTGAAGCTTTCTTT. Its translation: CASRPGTVKTEAFF.

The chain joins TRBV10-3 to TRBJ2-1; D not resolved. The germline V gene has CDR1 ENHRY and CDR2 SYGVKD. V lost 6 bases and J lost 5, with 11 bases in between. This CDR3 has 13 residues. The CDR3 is CAIRVDLHNEQFF. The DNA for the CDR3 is TGTGCCATCAGAGTGGACCTACACAATGAGCAGTTCTTC.

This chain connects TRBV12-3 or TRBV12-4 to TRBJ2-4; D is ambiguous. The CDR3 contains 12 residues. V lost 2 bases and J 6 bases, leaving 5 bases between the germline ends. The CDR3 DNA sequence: TGTGCCAGCAGTTTAAAAGGAAACATTCAGTACTTC. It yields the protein CASSLKGNIQYF.

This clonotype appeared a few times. The CDR3 DNA sequence: TGTGCCAGCAGACTACCGACAGGGCCGGAAAACACCATATATTTT. Its translation is CASRLPTGPENTIYF. V gene TRBV28 combines with J gene TRBJ1-3, with 7 nucleotides matching TRBD1. The CDR3 has 15 residues. The junction had 11 bases not matched to a gene; V was cut back by 6 bases and J by 6 bases. The germline V gene encodes CDR1 MDHEN and CDR2 SYDVKM.

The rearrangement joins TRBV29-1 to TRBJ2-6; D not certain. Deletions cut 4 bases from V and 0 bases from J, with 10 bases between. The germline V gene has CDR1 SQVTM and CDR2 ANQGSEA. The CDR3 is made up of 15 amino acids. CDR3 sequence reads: CSVARSTSGANVLTF. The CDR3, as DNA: TGCAGCGTTGCCCGGTCTACCTCTGGGGCCAACGTCCTGACTTTC.

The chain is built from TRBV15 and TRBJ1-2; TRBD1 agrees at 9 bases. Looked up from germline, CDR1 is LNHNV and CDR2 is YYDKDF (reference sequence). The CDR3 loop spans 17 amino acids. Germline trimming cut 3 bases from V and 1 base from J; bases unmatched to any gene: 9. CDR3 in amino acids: CATSRSRDRDFNYGYTF. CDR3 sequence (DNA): TGTGCCACCAGCAGGTCCCGGGACAGGGACTTTAACTATGGCTACACCTTC.

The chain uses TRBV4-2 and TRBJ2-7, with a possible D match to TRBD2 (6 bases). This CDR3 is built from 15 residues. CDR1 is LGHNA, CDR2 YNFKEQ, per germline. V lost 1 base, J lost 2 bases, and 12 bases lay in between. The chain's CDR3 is CASSQVPRGTYEQYF. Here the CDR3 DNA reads TGTGCCAGCAGCCAAGTCCCCCGGGGGACCTACGAGCAGTACTTC.

The CDR3 DNA reads as TGTGCCAGCAGTTACAATCGGGTCAACTCTGGAAACACCATATATTTT. Its translation: CASSYNRVNSGNTIYF. J is TRBJ1-3 and V is TRBV6-5, with D hard to call. The CDR3 has 16 residues. CDR1 and CDR2 from the germline V gene are MNHEY and SVGAGI. V lost 2 bases, J lost 0 bases, and 11 bases lay in between.

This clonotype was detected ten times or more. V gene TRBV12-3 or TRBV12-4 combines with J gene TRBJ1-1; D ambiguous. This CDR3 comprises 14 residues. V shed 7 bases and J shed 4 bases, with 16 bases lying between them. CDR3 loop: CASNPNSLGTEAFF. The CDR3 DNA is TGTGCCAGCAACCCAAATTCCTTAGGCACTGAAGCTTTCTTT.

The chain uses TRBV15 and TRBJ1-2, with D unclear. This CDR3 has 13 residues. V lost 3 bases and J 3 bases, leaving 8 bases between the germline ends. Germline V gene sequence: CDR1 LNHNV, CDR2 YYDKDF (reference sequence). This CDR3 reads CATSSGWDYGYTF. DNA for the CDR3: TGTGCCACCAGCAGCGGGTGGGACTATGGCTACACCTTC.

The CDR3 region has the DNA TGTGCCAGCAGCGTAGGTGAGAACACCGGGGAGCTGTTTTTT. It encodes CASSVGENTGELFF. The chain links TRBV9 to TRBJ2-2; D unresolved. Germline V CDR1 and CDR2: SGDLS, YYNGEE. V lost 0 bases and J 1 base, leaving 4 bases between the germline ends. The CDR3 runs to 14 residues.

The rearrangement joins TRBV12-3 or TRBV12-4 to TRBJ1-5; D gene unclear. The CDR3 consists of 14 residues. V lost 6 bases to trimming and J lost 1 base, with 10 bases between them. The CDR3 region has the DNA TGTGCCAGCAGCCGCGACTGGAGCAATCAGCCCCAGCATTTT. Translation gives CASSRDWSNQPQHF.

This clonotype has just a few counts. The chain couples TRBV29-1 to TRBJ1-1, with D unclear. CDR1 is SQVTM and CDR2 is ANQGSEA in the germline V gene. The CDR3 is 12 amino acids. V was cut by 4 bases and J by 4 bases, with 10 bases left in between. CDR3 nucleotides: TGCAGCGTTGGCCTCTGGGGCACTGAAGCTTTCTTT. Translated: CSVGLWGTEAFF.

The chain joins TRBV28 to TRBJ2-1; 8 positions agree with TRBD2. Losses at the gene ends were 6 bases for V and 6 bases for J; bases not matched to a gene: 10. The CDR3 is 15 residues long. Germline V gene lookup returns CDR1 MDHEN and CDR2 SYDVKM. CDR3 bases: TGTGCCAGCAGGGCTAGCGGGTCGGCGGGCAATGAGCAGTTCTTC. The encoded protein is CASRASGSAGNEQFF. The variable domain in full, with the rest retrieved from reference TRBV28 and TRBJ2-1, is DVKVTQSSRYLVKRTGEKVFLECVQDMDHENMFWYRQDPGLGLRLIYFSYDVKMKEKGDIPEGYSVSREKKERFSLILESASTNQTSMYLCASRASGSAGNEQFFGPGTRLTVL.

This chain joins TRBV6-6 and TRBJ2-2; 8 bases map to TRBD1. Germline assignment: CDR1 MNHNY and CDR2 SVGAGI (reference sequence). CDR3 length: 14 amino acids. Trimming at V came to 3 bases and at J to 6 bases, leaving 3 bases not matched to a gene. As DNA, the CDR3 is TGTGCCAGCAGTTATCAGGGGGCGCCCGGGGAGCTGTTTTTT. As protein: CASSYQGAPGELFF.

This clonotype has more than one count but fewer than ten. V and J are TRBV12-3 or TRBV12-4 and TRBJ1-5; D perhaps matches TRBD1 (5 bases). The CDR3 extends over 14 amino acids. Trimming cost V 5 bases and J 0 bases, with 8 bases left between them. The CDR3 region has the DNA TGTGCCAGCAGTCAGGGTCATAGCAATCAGCCCCAGCATTTT. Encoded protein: CASSQGHSNQPQHF.

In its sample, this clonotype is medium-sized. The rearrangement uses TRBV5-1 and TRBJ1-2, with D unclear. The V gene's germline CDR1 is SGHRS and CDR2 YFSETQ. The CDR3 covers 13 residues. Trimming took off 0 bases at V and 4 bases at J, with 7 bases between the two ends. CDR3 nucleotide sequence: TGCGCCAGCAGCTTGGATGGGGTCTATGGCTACACCTTC. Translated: CASSLDGVYGYTF.

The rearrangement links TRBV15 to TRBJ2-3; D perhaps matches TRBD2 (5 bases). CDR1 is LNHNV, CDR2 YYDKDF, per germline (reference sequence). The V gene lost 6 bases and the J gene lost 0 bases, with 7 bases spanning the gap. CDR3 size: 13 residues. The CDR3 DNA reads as TGTGCCACCAGACGGACTAGCACAGATACGCAGTATTTT. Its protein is CATRRTSTDTQYF.

The CDR3 DNA sequence: TGTGCCAGCAGCCGACGACGCGGGACAGCAGATACGCAGTATTTT. Amino acid sequence: CASSRRRGTADTQYF. The chain carries TRBV3-1 and TRBJ2-3, with a possible D match to TRBD1 (7 bases). Germline lookup yields CDR1 LGHDT and CDR2 YNNKEL (reference sequence). V was trimmed by 4 bases and J by 4 bases, leaving 15 bases between them. CDR3 length: 15 amino acids.

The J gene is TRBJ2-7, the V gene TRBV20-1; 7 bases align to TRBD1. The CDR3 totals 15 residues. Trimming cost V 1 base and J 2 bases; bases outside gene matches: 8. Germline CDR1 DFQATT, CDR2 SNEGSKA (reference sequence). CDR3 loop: CSARGLTGNPYEQYF. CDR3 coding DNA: TGCAGTGCTAGAGGGCTGACAGGGAACCCCTACGAGCAGTACTTC.

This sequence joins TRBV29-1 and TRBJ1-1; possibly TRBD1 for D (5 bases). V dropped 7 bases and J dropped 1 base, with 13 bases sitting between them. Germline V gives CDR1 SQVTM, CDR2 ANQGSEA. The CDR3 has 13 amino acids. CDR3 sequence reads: CSAQGGKNTEAFF. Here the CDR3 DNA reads TGCAGCGCGCAGGGAGGGAAGAACACTGAAGCTTTCTTT.

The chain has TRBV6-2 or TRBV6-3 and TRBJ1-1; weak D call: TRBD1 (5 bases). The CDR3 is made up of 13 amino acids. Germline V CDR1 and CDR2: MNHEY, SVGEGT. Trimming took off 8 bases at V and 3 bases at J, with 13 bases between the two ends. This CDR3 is CASAYTGYTEAFF. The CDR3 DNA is TGTGCCAGCGCCTATACAGGTTACACTGAAGCTTTCTTT.